A single count supports the clone carrying this TCR beta chain. As yet, its antigen is unknown. A read error may be the cause here, since a much bigger clone is one base away. This CDR3 comprises 14 residues. Germline lookup yields CDR1 SGHTA and CDR2 FQGTGA. Constant-region reverse primers amplified full-length variable regions, followed by semi-nested Nested Universal Primer A PCR. TCRdb reprocessed the 5' RACE reads with MiXCR, giving one entry per CDR3 protein. The sample has about 62,000 distinct CDR3 sequences, approximately 29% seen once. Whole-study findings and limits: The larger-cohort validation was restricted to a single TCR beta V-J rearrangement rather than whole repertoires. Tumor Tregs overlapped most with tumor, then blood, naive CD4+ cells.

The J gene is TRBJ2-7, the V gene TRBV7-3; D gene unclear. Sequencing was performed on tumor-infiltrating naive CD4+ T cells sorted from the breast tumor. Regarding subset: naive CD4+ T cells, CD4+CD45RA+CD25-. The receptor comes from a female donor with breast cancer. CDR3 nucleotides: TGTGCCAGCAGCTTAACGTCCTCATCGGCCGAGCACTACTTC. Translating gives CASSLTSSSAEHYF.